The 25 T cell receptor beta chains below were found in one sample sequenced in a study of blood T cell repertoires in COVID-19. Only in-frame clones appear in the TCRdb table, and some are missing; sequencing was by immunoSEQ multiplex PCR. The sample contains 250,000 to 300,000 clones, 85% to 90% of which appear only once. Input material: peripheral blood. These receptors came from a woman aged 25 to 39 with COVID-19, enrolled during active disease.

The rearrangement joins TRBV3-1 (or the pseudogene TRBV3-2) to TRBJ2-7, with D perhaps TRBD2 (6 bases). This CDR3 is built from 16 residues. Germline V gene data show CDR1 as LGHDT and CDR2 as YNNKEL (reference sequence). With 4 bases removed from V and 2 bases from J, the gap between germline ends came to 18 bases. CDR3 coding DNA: TGTGCCAGCAGCCTCCCCGGGGGAGCCCACCCCTACGAGCAGTACTTC. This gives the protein CASSLPGGAHPYEQYF.

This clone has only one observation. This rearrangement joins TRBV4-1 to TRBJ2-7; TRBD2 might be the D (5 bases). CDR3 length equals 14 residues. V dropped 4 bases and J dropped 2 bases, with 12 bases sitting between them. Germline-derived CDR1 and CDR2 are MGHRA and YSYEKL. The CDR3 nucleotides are TGCGCCAGCAGCCCAAGACCCGGGGCCTACGAGCAGTACTTC. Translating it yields CASSPRPGAYEQYF.

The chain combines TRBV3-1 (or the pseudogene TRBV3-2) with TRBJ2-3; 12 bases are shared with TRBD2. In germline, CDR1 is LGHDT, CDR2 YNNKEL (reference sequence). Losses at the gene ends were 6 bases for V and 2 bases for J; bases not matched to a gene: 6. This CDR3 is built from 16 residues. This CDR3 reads CASSPLAGGFTDTQYF. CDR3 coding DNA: TGTGCCAGCAGTCCACTAGCGGGGGGTTTCACAGATACGCAGTATTTT.

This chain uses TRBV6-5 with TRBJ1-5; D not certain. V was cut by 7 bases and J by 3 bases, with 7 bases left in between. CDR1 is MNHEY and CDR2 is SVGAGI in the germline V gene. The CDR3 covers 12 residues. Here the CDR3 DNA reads TGTGCCAGCAACGAGCACAATCAGCCCCAGCATTTT. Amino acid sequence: CASNEHNQPQHF.

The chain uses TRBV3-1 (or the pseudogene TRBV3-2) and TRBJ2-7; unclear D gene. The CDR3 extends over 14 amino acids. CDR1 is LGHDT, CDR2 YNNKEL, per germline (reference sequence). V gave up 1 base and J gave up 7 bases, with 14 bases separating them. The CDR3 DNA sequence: TGTGCCAGCAGCCAAGTAACCAGCCTAGGAGAGCAGTACTTC. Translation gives CASSQVTSLGEQYF.

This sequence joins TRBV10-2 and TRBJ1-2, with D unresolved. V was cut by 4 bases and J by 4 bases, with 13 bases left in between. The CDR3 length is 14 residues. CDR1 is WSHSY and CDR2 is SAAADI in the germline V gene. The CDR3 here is CASSASHKLYGYTF. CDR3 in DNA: TGCGCCAGCAGTGCGTCCCATAAACTCTATGGCTACACCTTC.

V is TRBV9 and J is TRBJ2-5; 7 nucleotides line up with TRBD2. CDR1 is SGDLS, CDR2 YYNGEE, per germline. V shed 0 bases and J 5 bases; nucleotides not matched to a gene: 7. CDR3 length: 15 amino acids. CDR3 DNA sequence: TGTGCCAGCAGCGTAGTGGGACTATCGTCGGAGACCCAGTACTTC. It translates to CASSVVGLSSETQYF.

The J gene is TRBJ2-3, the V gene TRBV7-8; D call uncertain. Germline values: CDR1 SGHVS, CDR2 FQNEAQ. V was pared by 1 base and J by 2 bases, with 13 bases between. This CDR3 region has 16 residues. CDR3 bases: TGTGCCAGCAGCTTAGGCAACACCCCGAACACAGATACGCAGTATTTT. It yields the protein CASSLGNTPNTDTQYF.

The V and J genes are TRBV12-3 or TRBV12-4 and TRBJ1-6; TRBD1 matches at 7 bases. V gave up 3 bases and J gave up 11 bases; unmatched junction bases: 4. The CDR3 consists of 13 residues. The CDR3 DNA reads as TGTGCCAGCAGTTTCGGGACAGCAGCACCCCTCCACTTT. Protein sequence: CASSFGTAAPLHF.

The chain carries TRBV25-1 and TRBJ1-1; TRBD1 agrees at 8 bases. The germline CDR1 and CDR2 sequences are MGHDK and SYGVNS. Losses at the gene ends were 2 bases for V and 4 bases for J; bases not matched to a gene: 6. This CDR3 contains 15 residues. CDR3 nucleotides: TGTGCCAGCAGTGAAGGTGGCAGGGGGCCCACTGAAGCTTTCTTT. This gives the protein CASSEGGRGPTEAFF.

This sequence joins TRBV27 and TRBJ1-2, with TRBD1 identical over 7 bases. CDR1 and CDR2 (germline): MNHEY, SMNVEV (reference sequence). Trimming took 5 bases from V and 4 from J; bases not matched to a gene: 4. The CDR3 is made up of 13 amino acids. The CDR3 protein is CASSKQGFYGYTF. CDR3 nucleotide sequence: TGTGCCAGCAGTAAACAGGGGTTCTATGGCTACACCTTC.

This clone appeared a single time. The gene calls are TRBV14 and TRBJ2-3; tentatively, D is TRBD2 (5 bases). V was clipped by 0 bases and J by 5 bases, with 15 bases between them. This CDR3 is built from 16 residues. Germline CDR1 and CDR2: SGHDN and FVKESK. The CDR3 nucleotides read TGTGCCAGCAGCCAAGATCGGATAGCCGGGGTAGATACGCAGTATTTT. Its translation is CASSQDRIAGVDTQYF. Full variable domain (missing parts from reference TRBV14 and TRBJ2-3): EAGVTQFPSHSVIEKGQTVTLRCDPISGHDNLYWYRRVMGKEIKFLLHFVKESKQDESGMPNNRFLAERTGGTYSTLKVQPAELEDSGVYFCASSQDRIAGVDTQYFGPGTRLTVL.

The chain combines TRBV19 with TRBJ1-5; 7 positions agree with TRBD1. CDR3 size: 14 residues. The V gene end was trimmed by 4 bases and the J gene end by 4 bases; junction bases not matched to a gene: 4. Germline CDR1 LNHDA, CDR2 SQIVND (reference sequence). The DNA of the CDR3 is TGTGCCAGTAGTACGACAGGGCCGAATCAGCCCCAGCATTTT. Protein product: CASSTTGPNQPQHF.

CDR3 loop: CASSYSRGGNYGYTF. CDR3 sequence (DNA): TGTGCCAGCAGTTACTCGAGGGGGGGCAACTATGGCTACACCTTC. This chain links TRBV6-5 with TRBJ1-2; D possibly corresponds to TRBD1 (6 bases). V lost 0 bases and J 2 bases, leaving 10 bases between the germline ends. This CDR3 contains 15 residues. CDR1 and CDR2 from the germline V gene are MNHEY and SVGAGI.

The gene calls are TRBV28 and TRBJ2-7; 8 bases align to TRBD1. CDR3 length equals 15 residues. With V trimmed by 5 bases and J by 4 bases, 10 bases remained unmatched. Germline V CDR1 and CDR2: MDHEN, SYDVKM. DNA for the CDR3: TGTGCCAGCAGTCTCAGGGGGCTCAAGGTGTACGAGCAGTACTTC. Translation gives CASSLRGLKVYEQYF. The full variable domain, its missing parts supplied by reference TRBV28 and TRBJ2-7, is DVKVTQSSRYLVKRTGEKVFLECVQDMDHENMFWYRQDPGLGLRLIYFSYDVKMKEKGDIPEGYSVSREKKERFSLILESASTNQTSMYLCASSLRGLKVYEQYFGPGTRLTVT.

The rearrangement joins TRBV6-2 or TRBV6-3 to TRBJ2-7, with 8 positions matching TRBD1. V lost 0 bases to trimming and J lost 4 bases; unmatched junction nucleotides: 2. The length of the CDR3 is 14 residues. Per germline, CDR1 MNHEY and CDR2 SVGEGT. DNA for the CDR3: TGTGCCAGCAGTTACTCGACAGGGGAATACGAGCAGTACTTC. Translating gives CASSYSTGEYEQYF.

The chain's CDR3 is CASSLARTSGGAGEQFF. The DNA of the CDR3 is TGTGCCAGCAGCTTAGCCCGGACTAGCGGGGGGGCCGGTGAGCAGTTCTTC. The chain combines TRBV7-9 with TRBJ2-1; 15 nucleotides match TRBD2. With 0 bases clipped from V and 9 bases from J, the junction kept 6 bases outside the gene matches. The germline V gene has CDR1 SEHNR and CDR2 FQNEAQ (reference sequence). CDR3 length equals 17 residues.

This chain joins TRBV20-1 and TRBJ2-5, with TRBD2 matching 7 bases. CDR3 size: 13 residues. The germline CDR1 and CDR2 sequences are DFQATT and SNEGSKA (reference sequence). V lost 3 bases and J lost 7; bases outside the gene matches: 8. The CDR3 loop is CSASPGGSWTQYF. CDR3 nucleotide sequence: TGCAGTGCTAGTCCCGGGGGGAGTTGGACCCAGTACTTC.

In DNA form, the CDR3 reads TGTGCCAGCAGCCAGGATACTAGCACAGATACGCAGTATTTT. The encoded protein is CASSQDTSTDTQYF. This chain uses TRBV2 with TRBJ2-3; D unresolved. V dropped 6 bases and J dropped 0 bases, with 10 bases sitting between them. This CDR3 is 14 amino acids long. Germline assignment: CDR1 SNHLY and CDR2 FYNNEI.

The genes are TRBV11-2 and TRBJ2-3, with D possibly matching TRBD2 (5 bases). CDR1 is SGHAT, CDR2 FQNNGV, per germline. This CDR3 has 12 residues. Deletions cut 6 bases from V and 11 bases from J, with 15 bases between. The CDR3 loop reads CASSSDLGRQYF. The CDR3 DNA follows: TGTGCCAGCAGTTCGGACCTTGGGAGGCAGTATTTT.

This chain's CDR3 is CASSTGLAGGKNTGELFF. CDR3 nucleotides: TGCGCCAGCAGCACGGGACTAGCGGGGGGAAAGAACACCGGGGAGCTGTTTTTT. V gene TRBV5-1 combines with J gene TRBJ2-2; 15 positions agree with TRBD2. CDR3 length: 18 residues. With 4 bases clipped from V and 1 base from J, the junction kept 5 bases outside the gene matches. The germline CDR1 and CDR2 sequences are SGHRS and YFSETQ.

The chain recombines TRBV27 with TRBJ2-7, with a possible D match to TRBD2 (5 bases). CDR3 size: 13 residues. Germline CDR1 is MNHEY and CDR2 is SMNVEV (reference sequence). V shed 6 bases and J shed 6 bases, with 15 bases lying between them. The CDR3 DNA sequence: TGTGCCAGCAGCCCCCGGGGTCGTGGCGAGCAGTACTTC. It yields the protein CASSPRGRGEQYF.

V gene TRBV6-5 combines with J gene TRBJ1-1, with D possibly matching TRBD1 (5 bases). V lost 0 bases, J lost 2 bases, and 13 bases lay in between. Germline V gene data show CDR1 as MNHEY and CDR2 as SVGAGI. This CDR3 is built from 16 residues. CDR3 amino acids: CASSYSTAFRNTEAFF. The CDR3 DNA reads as TGTGCCAGCAGTTACTCGACAGCTTTCAGAAACACTGAAGCTTTCTTT.

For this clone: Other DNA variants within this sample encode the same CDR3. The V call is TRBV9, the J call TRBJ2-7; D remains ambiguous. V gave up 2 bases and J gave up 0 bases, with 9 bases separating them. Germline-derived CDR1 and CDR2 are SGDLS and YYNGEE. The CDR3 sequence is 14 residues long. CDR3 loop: CASSVGDSSYEQYF. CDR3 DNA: TGTGCCAGCAGCGTTGGAGACTCCTCCTACGAGCAGTACTTC.

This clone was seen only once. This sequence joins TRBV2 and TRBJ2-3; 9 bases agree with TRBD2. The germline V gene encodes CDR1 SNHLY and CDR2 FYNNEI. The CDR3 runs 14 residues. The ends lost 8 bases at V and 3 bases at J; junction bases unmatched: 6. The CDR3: CASDGRGGTDTQYF. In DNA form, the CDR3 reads TGTGCCAGCGATGGGCGGGGGGGGACAGATACGCAGTATTTT.